This T cell receptor beta chain was retrieved from a study of monozygotic twins with cystic fibrosis. Study details: Library input was 2.5 to 3.5 micrograms of fragmented DNA, with approximately 15 PCR cycles.

Trimming took 11 bases from V and 1 from J, leaving 15 bases between them. This CDR3 region has 14 residues. Germline assignment: CDR1 MNHNS and CDR2 SASEGT. Clones were read by immunoSEQ multiplex PCR, and TCRdb kept only the in-frame ones, dropping some. The sample yields 35,000 or so clones, approximately 84% seen once. This clone was seen only a few times. Its antigen is currently unknown. Findings and limits, study-wide: Nucleotide-identical clonotype sharing was significantly higher within monozygotic CF twin pairs than between unrelated CF individuals. Clonality was generally low (median roughly 0.01), higher in the most severe patients. J usage was most co-twin-similar in 8 of 16 pairs, V in 13.

V and J are TRBV6-1 and TRBJ1-5; D is possibly TRBD1 (6 bases). This receptor was taken from a girl between 2 and 10 years old with cystic fibrosis. Sequences were obtained from blood. The CDR3 here is CASFRGESNQPQHF. CDR3 bases: TGTGCCTCGTTTAGGGGGGAAAGCAATCAGCCCCAGCATTTT.